A selection of T cell receptor beta chains follows, all from one sample in a study of blood T cell repertoires in COVID-19. The data were produced by immunoSEQ multiplex PCR, yet TCRdb's version contains in-frame clones alone and is incomplete. The table shows tens of thousands of clones, with approximately 80% occurring only once. Sequenced: peripheral blood. These receptor sequences come from a human donor in a cohort sampled during active COVID-19. CDR3s include the opening cysteine and the closing phenylalanine or tryptophan. D genes are given only for firm matches. Only part of the rows carry a size: once, few, many, or a class if the clone is expanded.

DNA	CDR3	V	size	D	J
TGTGCCAGCAGCCCGAGGAAACTAGCGGGACCCCCCAGCACCGGGGAGCTGTTTTTT	CASSPRKLAGPPSTGELFF	TRBV9	NA	TRBD2	TRBJ2-2
TGTGCCAGCAGCATCTGGACAGGGAACACTGAAGCTTTCTTT	CASSIWTGNTEAFF	TRBV7-9	NA	TRBD1	TRBJ1-1
TGTGCCAGTAGTTTTGGCGGGGTAGGCTCTGGGGCCAACGTCCTGACTTTC	CASSFGGVGSGANVLTF	TRBV19	NA	NA	TRBJ2-6
TGTGCCAGCAGCTTAGTTAGGGGGGGTGGGAATCAGCCCCAGCATTTT	CASSLVRGGGNQPQHF	TRBV7-2	once	NA	TRBJ1-5
TGTGCCAGCAGTTCATGGGACAGGGAAAACACTGAAGCTTTCTTT	CASSSWDRENTEAFF	TRBV6-5	NA	TRBD1	TRBJ1-1
TGTGCCAGCAGCCAAGCCAGGGGGCGTGGGGCCGGCTACACCTTC	CASSQARGRGAGYTF	TRBV14	NA	TRBD1	TRBJ1-2
TGTGCCACCAGCAGGGACTTCCAAGAGACCCAGTACTTC	CATSRDFQETQYF	TRBV15	NA	NA	TRBJ2-5
TGTGCCAGCAGCCAAGGAATCCGGGGGACTGAAGCTTTCTTT	CASSQGIRGTEAFF	TRBV3-1/TRBV3-2	NA	NA	TRBJ1-1
TGTGCCAGCAGTCCCACGGGCGTGCGGGGGGTTTGGGAGACCCAGTACTTC	CASSPTGVRGVWETQYF	TRBV6-6	NA	TRBD2	TRBJ2-5
TGTGCCACCTTCGGGGGACGGGCCACTGAAGCTTTCTTT	CATFGGRATEAFF	TRBV12-3/TRBV12-4	NA	NA	TRBJ1-1
TGTGCCAGCTCACCACCGGGCCAGGGGCTCGCCATTGGGGCCAACGTCCTGACTTTC	CASSPPGQGLAIGANVLTF	TRBV18	NA	NA	TRBJ2-6
TGTGCCAGCAGCGTAGCTAGCGGGAGTTCCCTCTCCTACAATGAGCAGTTCTTC	CASSVASGSSLSYNEQFF	TRBV9	NA	TRBD2	TRBJ2-1
TGTGCCAGCAGCGGAGGGCGGAACCAGAATCAGCCCCAGCATTTT	CASSGGRNQNQPQHF	TRBV7-9	NA	NA	TRBJ1-5
TGTGCCAGCAGCAGGGGGACAGCTTCCTCCTACGAGCAGTACTTC	CASSRGTASSYEQYF	TRBV5-4	NA	TRBD1	TRBJ2-7
TGTGCCACCAGTCCAGGGTTAACTAATGAAAAACTGTTTTTT	CATSPGLTNEKLFF	TRBV15	NA	NA	TRBJ1-4
TGTGCCAGCAGCTTGGGACAGGCCCTTCAAGAGACCCAGTACTTC	CASSLGQALQETQYF	TRBV5-8	NA	NA	TRBJ2-5
TGCGCCAGCAGCCAACTCATATCGGGATGGGATAAAGATACGCAGTATTTT	CASSQLISGWDKDTQYF	TRBV4-1	NA	NA	TRBJ2-3
TGTGCCAGCAGCGGGGGGGGAGGGAGCTATAATTCACCCCTCCACTTT	CASSGGGGSYNSPLHF	TRBV28	NA	NA	TRBJ1-6
TGTGCCAGCAGCTTAGATGTAGCTCGCAGCATTCAGTACTTC	CASSLDVARSIQYF	TRBV7-9	NA	NA	TRBJ2-4
TGTGCCAGCAGCCCCCGAACCGGACAGGGAGGAAAGACCCAGTACTTC	CASSPRTGQGGKTQYF	TRBV11-3	NA	TRBD1	TRBJ2-5
TGTGCCTCCTCTCAGGGGGCGTACGAAAAACTGTTTTTT	CASSQGAYEKLFF	TRBV15	NA	TRBD1	TRBJ1-4
TGTGCCAGCAGCTTGGTGGGGGCTGGAGAGACCCAGTACTTC	CASSLVGAGETQYF	TRBV5-6	NA	NA	TRBJ2-5
TGCGCCAGCAGCTCCTGGACGGGGAGCACAGATACGCAGTATTTT	CASSSWTGSTDTQYF	TRBV5-1	NA	NA	TRBJ2-3
TGCGCCAGCACCGAAGGACAGGGTCGTTCACCCCTCCACTTT	CASTEGQGRSPLHF	TRBV23-1	NA	TRBD1	TRBJ1-6
TGTGCCAGCAGTGATCCAGCGGGGGGAGAGACCCAGTACTTC	CASSDPAGGETQYF	TRBV6-1	NA	TRBD2	TRBJ2-5
TGCGCCAGCAGCTTGGAGACTAGCAGTGAGACCCAGTACTTC	CASSLETSSETQYF	TRBV5-1	once	TRBD2	TRBJ2-5